One sample yielded the 21 T cell receptor beta chains listed below, sequenced in a study of siplizumab effects on memory and regulatory T cells. The table came from immunoSEQ multiplex PCR; TCRdb's copy has only in-frame clones and leaves some out. Here the sample spans 90,000 to 120,000 clones, approximately 90% being singletons. The specimen sequenced was Tregs sorted from blood. All receptors come from a human donor in good health.

The CDR3 protein is CASSQDRVSYEQYF. For the CDR3, the DNA is TGTGCCAGCAGCCAAGACAGGGTCTCCTACGAGCAGTACTTC. V is TRBV14 and J is TRBJ2-7; possible D gene TRBD1, 5 bases. The CDR3 is 14 amino acids. Germline V gene lookup returns CDR1 SGHDN and CDR2 FVKESK. V lost 0 bases and J 0 bases, leaving 6 bases between the germline ends. The whole variable domain, filled in from reference TRBV14 and TRBJ2-7, reads EAGVTQFPSHSVIEKGQTVTLRCDPISGHDNLYWYRRVMGKEIKFLLHFVKESKQDESGMPNNRFLAERTGGTYSTLKVQPAELEDSGVYFCASSQDRVSYEQYFGPGTRLTVT.

The J gene is TRBJ2-6, the V gene TRBV25-1; a weak D match, TRBD1 (6 bases). CDR1 MGHDK and CDR2 SYGVNS come from the germline V gene. Trimming removed 5 bases from V and 2 bases from J, with 13 bases in between. This CDR3 comprises 16 residues. The CDR3 region is CASSPLDSPGANVLTF. As DNA, the CDR3 is TGTGCCAGCAGTCCCCTGGACAGTCCTGGGGCCAACGTCCTGACTTTC.

The chain couples TRBV6-6 to TRBJ1-5; D might be TRBD1 (5 bases). This CDR3 has 14 residues. Germline V gene sequence: CDR1 MNHNY, CDR2 SVGAGI (reference sequence). Trimming stripped 4 bases from V and 0 bases from J, with 7 bases between. CDR3 sequence: CASSSGGSNQPQHF. The CDR3 region has the DNA TGTGCCAGCAGTTCTGGGGGTAGCAATCAGCCCCAGCATTTT.

The V gene is TRBV7-3, the J gene TRBJ2-7; 8 bases are shared with TRBD1. With V trimmed by 3 bases and J by 9 bases, 4 bases remained unmatched. The germline gives CDR1 SGHTA, CDR2 FQGTGA. This CDR3 contains 12 residues. The CDR3 spells CASSLAGGMQYF. As DNA, the CDR3 is TGTGCCAGCAGCTTGGCAGGGGGCATGCAGTACTTC.

The chain has TRBV13 and TRBJ2-1, with D unclear. The CDR3 spans 14 residues. Trimming took off 5 bases at V and 4 bases at J, with 12 bases between the two ends. The germline gives CDR1 PRHDT, CDR2 FYEKMQ (reference sequence). The CDR3 region has the DNA TGTGCCAGCAGCCCCTGGGCAGATTACAATGAGCAGTTCTTC. The encoded protein is CASSPWADYNEQFF.

The rearrangement links TRBV28 to TRBJ1-1; a possible D gene is TRBD1 (5 bases). V was cut by 7 bases and J by 8 bases, with 23 bases left in between. This CDR3 is built from 15 residues. Germline assignment: CDR1 MDHEN and CDR2 SYDVKM. The CDR3 loop reads CASTLGARGTAEAFF. CDR3 sequence (DNA): TGTGCCAGCACCCTAGGGGCCCGGGGTACGGCGGAAGCTTTCTTT.

The chain has TRBV7-9 and TRBJ2-3, with a tentative D call TRBD2 (7 bases). Germline lookup yields CDR1 SEHNR and CDR2 FQNEAQ (reference sequence). This CDR3 has 19 residues. V shed 2 bases and J shed 0 bases, with 21 bases lying between them. In DNA, the CDR3 is TGTGCCAGCAGCTTAATAGTTGGAGCGGGGACATTAAGCACAGATACGCAGTATTTT. This gives the protein CASSLIVGAGTLSTDTQYF.

This clone was found once. V gene TRBV11-3 combines with J gene TRBJ2-1; 7 bases match TRBD2. Germline trimming cut 1 base from V and 3 bases from J; bases unmatched to any gene: 6. The CDR3 totals 16 residues. Germline V gives CDR1 SGHNT, CDR2 YENEEA. CDR3 region: CASSLGVGGNYNEQFF. The CDR3 DNA reads as TGTGCCAGCAGCTTAGGGGTGGGAGGGAACTACAATGAGCAGTTCTTC.

The chain is built from TRBV19 and TRBJ1-1; D may be TRBD1 (5 bases). The CDR3 has 14 amino acids. The germline V gene has CDR1 LNHDA and CDR2 SQIVND (reference sequence). V lost 6 bases, J lost 1 base, and 12 bases lay in between. The chain's CDR3 is CASRAGLTNTEAFF. Here the CDR3 DNA reads TGTGCCAGTAGGGCAGGGTTAACGAACACTGAAGCTTTCTTT.

The chain uses TRBV7-3 and TRBJ2-1, with D possibly TRBD2 on 6 matching bases. V lost 2 bases to trimming and J lost 7 bases, with 18 bases between them. Germline loops: CDR1 SGHTA, CDR2 FQGTGA. This CDR3 has 16 residues. CDR3 sequence (DNA): TGTGCCAGCAGCTTATCGGTTTCGTTCGGGACTAATGAGCAGTTCTTC. It yields the protein CASSLSVSFGTNEQFF.

The chain couples TRBV19 to TRBJ2-1; 11 positions agree with TRBD2. V lost 6 bases, J lost 6 bases, and 7 bases stayed unmatched. This CDR3 comprises 15 residues. Germline CDR1 LNHDA, CDR2 SQIVND (reference sequence). The DNA for the CDR3 is TGTGCCAGTAGAAGGACTAGCGGGCCGTTCAATGAGCAGTTCTTC. Its protein is CASRRTSGPFNEQFF.

The chain links TRBV6-5 to TRBJ1-2; D ambiguous. Germline loops: CDR1 MNHEY, CDR2 SVGAGI. The V and J ends lost 8 bases and 7 bases respectively, with 17 bases between them. The CDR3 runs to 13 residues. The CDR3 spells CASRRVGASGYTF. CDR3 coding DNA: TGTGCCAGCCGACGGGTCGGAGCTTCTGGCTACACCTTC.

The rearrangement joins TRBV28 to TRBJ1-1; D call uncertain. Germline V CDR1 and CDR2: MDHEN, SYDVKM. The CDR3 consists of 14 residues. The V end lost 2 bases, the J end lost 6 bases, and 13 bases lay between the germline ends. DNA for the CDR3: TGTGCCAGCAGTTTAGGTCCCTCTAGAGCTGAAGCTTTCTTT. It specifies CASSLGPSRAEAFF. The variable domain in full, completed from reference TRBV28 and TRBJ1-1, reads DVKVTQSSRYLVKRTGEKVFLECVQDMDHENMFWYRQDPGLGLRLIYFSYDVKMKEKGDIPEGYSVSREKKERFSLILESASTNQTSMYLCASSLGPSRAEAFFGQGTRLTVV.

This clone was found once. The genes are TRBV19 and TRBJ2-7, with 7 positions matching TRBD2. Germline loops: CDR1 LNHDA, CDR2 SQIVND (reference sequence). The CDR3 has 13 amino acids. Trimming took 5 bases from V and 6 from J; bases not matched to a gene: 7. The CDR3 DNA reads as TGTGCCAGTAGTCGGGGGGAGAACATCGAGCAGTACTTC. Amino acid sequence: CASSRGENIEQYF.

V is TRBV6-1 and J is TRBJ2-5; perhaps TRBD1 as D (6 bases). The CDR3 has 14 residues. The V and J ends lost 6 bases and 0 bases respectively, with 11 bases between them. CDR1 is MNHNS and CDR2 is SASEGT in the germline V gene. CDR3 nucleotide sequence: TGTGCCAGCAGCCTCCGGGACAACCAAGAGACCCAGTACTTC. Translated: CASSLRDNQETQYF.

J is TRBJ1-4 and V is TRBV5-8; D unclear. The V gene lost 2 bases and the J gene lost 8 bases, with 4 bases spanning the gap. The germline CDR1 and CDR2 sequences are SGHTS and YDEGEE. The CDR3 extends over 11 amino acids. CDR3 nucleotides: TGTGCCAGCAGCTTTGGGGAAAAACTGTTTTTT. This gives the protein CASSFGEKLFF.

The sample holds a few counts of this clone. The rearrangement joins TRBV6-1 to TRBJ1-2, with D maybe TRBD1 (5 bases). Between the trimmed V and J ends, which lost 4 bases and 7 bases, there was a span of 25 bases. Per the germline V gene, CDR1 is MNHNS and CDR2 is SASEGT. The CDR3 consists of 17 residues. CDR3 DNA sequence: TGTGCCAGCAGTGCCCAGGGATCCGGGGCTCTATTGGGTGGCTACACCTTC. This sequence encodes CASSAQGSGALLGGYTF.

V and J are TRBV7-8 and TRBJ1-6; 9 nucleotides line up with TRBD1. Unmatched junction bases numbered 1, after V lost 1 base and J lost 3 bases. Germline V lookup: CDR1 SGHVS, CDR2 FQNEAQ. This CDR3 spans 16 amino acids. The CDR3 loop reads CASSLGTGVYNSPLHF. CDR3 sequence (DNA): TGTGCCAGCAGCTTAGGGACAGGGGTCTATAATTCACCCCTCCACTTT. The entire variable domain, with the rest obtained from reference TRBV7-8 and TRBJ1-6, is as follows: GAGVSQSPRYKVAKRGQDVALRCDPISGHVSLFWYQQALGQGPEFLTYFQNEAQLDKSGLPSDRFFAERPEGSVSTLKIQRTQQEDSAVYLCASSLGTGVYNSPLHFGNGTRLTVT.

J is TRBJ2-5 and V is TRBV6-4; D tentatively fits TRBD1 or TRBD2 (5 bases each). Germline V lookup: CDR1 MRHNA, CDR2 SNTAGT. The CDR3 sequence is 14 residues long. The V end lost 6 bases, the J end lost 7 bases, and 18 bases lay between the germline ends. The CDR3 coding sequence is TGTGCCAGCAGCAGGGACGGGGACGTTGGGACCCAGTACTTC. As protein: CASSRDGDVGTQYF.

This clone was recorded once. V usage is TRBV7-9 and J usage is TRBJ2-1; 8 positions match TRBD2. Trimming cost V 5 bases and J 15 bases; bases outside gene matches: 15. Germline V lookup: CDR1 SEHNR, CDR2 FQNEAQ (reference sequence). CDR3 length: 14 residues. CDR3 protein: CASSPFAGAGVLFF. The CDR3 DNA follows: TGTGCCAGCAGCCCCTTCGCGGGAGCGGGAGTGTTGTTCTTC. The full variable domain, in which reference TRBV7-9 and TRBJ2-1 provide the parts outside the CDR3, is DTGVSQNPRHKITKRGQNVTFRCDPISEHNRLYWYRQTLGQGPEFLTYFQNEAQLEKSRLLSDRFSAERPKGSFSTLEIQRTEQGDSAMYLCASSPFAGAGVLFFGPGTRLTVL.

This chain connects TRBV11-3 to TRBJ2-7, with D possibly being TRBD2 (5 bases). V gave up 3 bases and J gave up 2 bases, with 11 bases separating them. This CDR3 is built from 14 residues. Germline V lookup: CDR1 SGHNT, CDR2 YENEEA. CDR3 DNA: TGTGCCAGCAGCTTGCTGAGGGTCCCCTACGAGCAGTACTTC. It is translated as CASSLLRVPYEQYF.